This TCR beta chain was identified in a study of molecular identifiers for immune sequencing clone quantification (dated by TCRdb to about 2018). Study-level background: In a replicate experiment, RNA from roughly 18,000 or 92,000 naive CD8 T cells was split into five aliquots, four of which were sequenced. CD8 T cells were used in a methods study to benchmark molecular-identifier clustering-based TCR repertoire sequencing (MIDCIRS) and TCR RNA copy counting. Study-level results and caveats: Spiked-in Jurkat TCR RNA equivalent to a single cell was reported to be detectable even among approximately 1 million naive CD8 T cells. When barcode sub-clustering was left out, chimeric consensus sequences inflated TCR diversity, with chimeras reaching as high as 47%. Modeling estimated 3 to 3.5 recovered TCR RNA copies per cell, compared with around 9.7 by digital PCR, which implies approximately 30% capture efficiency. In CMV-specific effector cells, over 99% of molecules were held by clones above 20 RNA copies, whereas under 1% of molecules were held by such clones in naive cells. The sizes of highly expanded clones could end up underestimated when identical TCR molecules share a barcode. The naive libraries included spiked-in Jurkat TCR RNA (fewer than eleven copies' worth), and this RNA is not part of the donor repertoire.

Libraries of naive CD8 T cells were built from anywhere between about 20,000 and 1,000,000 sorted cells, with 10%, 30% or 50% of the purified RNA used. On a BD FACSAria II, naive CD8 T cells were FACS-sorted as CD8+CD4-CCR7+CD45RA+ and collected into RLT Plus buffer. To test detection sensitivity, Jurkat RNA equivalent to more than 9 TCR copies was spiked into samples of about 19,000-1,000,000 naive CD8 T cells. Enrichment of CD8 T cells was performed with RosetteSep CD8+ T Cell Enrichment Cocktail and Ficoll-Paque, after which ACK red cell lysis was carried out. This clonotype was detected a few times. The clone's antigen remains unknown. Within one base of it there is no much larger clone, and no base qualities were kept. The library was made by PCR. Sequencing instrument: Illumina HiSeq 4000. Bulk TCR libraries were generated as previously described, with the TCR primers listed in Table S5 used. Purification of total RNA was performed with the Qiagen AllPrep DNA/RNA kit. Before any analysis, reads coming from multiple sequencing runs of the same library were combined into one pool. The paper's processing steps were these. Only reads with exact TCR constant sequence were kept, trimmed to 150 nt, and grouped by their 12-nt molecular barcodes. Reads within each barcode group were sub-clustered using a 15% Levenshtein threshold, and quality-weighted consensus sequences were constructed for each RNA molecule. Non-functional sequences were discarded, and so were lower-count sequences lying one edit away from another sequence. On the basis of fitting two negative binomial distributions, barcode sub-clusters with fewer than 20% of the maximum read count were discarded. TCRdb reprocessing: public reads trimmed at Q25 with fastp, clones called with MiXCR, in-frame beta chains kept. Merged by CDR3 protein, the rows form single entries marked with the most common genes and DNA. The V and J calls come from TCRdb's annotation, not from the publication. In this sample the table shows around 470,000 distinct CDR3 sequences, around 21% of which occur a single time. The top ten clonotypes cover 0.84% of the sample.

The sample comprised naive CD8+ T cells from blood, with Jurkat cell RNA spiked in. What the cell subset or site label conveys for this sample: FACS-sorted CD8+CD4-CCR7+CD45RA+ naive T cells. The receptor's source is a human donor in good health. Some libraries in this study had Jurkat cell RNA spiked in.

CDR3 region: CASSSGTDMNTEAFF. At the DNA level, the sequence is TGTGCCAGCAGCTCCGGGACAGACATGAACACTGAAGCTTTCTTT. The rearranged chain carries TRBV7-9 and TRBJ1-1, and 7 bases in between align with TRBD1. The CDR3 covers 15 residues, taking in both the cysteine and the phenylalanine. Only the CDR3 portion is preserved as DNA: 45 bases, with reading frame beginning at the first base. The junction shows trimming of 4 bases on V and 0 bases on J, and the gene matches do not reach 5 bases of it. The germline V gene (reference sequence) specifies SEHNR as CDR1 and FQNEAQ as CDR2.